A selection of T cell receptor beta chains follows, all from one sample in a study of cytomegalovirus exposure and HLA in healthy donors. Assay used: immunoSEQ multiplex PCR; TCRdb lists only in-frame clones, some missing. The sample lists roughly 110,000 clones; about four fifths were seen once. Input material: PBMCs. The receptors here all came from a woman aged 45-65 years in good health and CMV-seropositive. Both conserved end residues are part of each CDR3. A D gene is named only where the DNA matches it firmly. Rows may omit the clone size; those that give it use once, few, many or a size class.

J gene: TRBJ2-1
D gene: .
clone size: once
V gene: TRBV10-3
CDR3 DNA: TGTGCCATCAATTCGGACAATGAGCAGTTCTTC
CDR3 protein: CAINSDNEQFF

J gene: TRBJ1-6
D gene: TRBD1
clone size: .
V gene: TRBV28
CDR3 DNA: TGTGCCAGCAGTCCGACAGGGTCTCATTCACCCCTCCACTTT
CDR3 protein: CASSPTGSHSPLHF

J gene: TRBJ2-3
D gene: .
clone size: .
V gene: TRBV7-2
CDR3 DNA: TGTGCCAGCAGCGCGGACTACTCCCGCACAGATACGCAGTATTTT
CDR3 protein: CASSADYSRTDTQYF

J gene: TRBJ1-5
D gene: TRBD1
clone size: few
V gene: TRBV6-1
CDR3 DNA: TGTGCCAGCAGTGAATTAGGGGGCGCCGAGCAGCCCCAGCATTTT
CDR3 protein: CASSELGGAEQPQHF

J gene: TRBJ2-7
D gene: .
clone size: once
V gene: TRBV9
CDR3 DNA: TGTGCCAGCAGCGTAACAGTAACGACCTACGAGCAGTACTTC
CDR3 protein: CASSVTVTTYEQYF

J gene: TRBJ1-2
D gene: TRBD1
clone size: .
V gene: TRBV5-1
CDR3 DNA: TGCGCCAGCAGCTTGGTGACAGGGGGCCGCCCCGGACATGGCTACACCTTC
CDR3 protein: CASSLVTGGRPGHGYTF

J gene: TRBJ1-3
D gene: .
clone size: once
V gene: TRBV7-9
CDR3 DNA: TGTGCCAGCAGCTTCCCGGGGAGAACTGGAAACACCATATATTTT
CDR3 protein: CASSFPGRTGNTIYF

J gene: TRBJ2-3
D gene: TRBD1
clone size: .
V gene: TRBV7-9
CDR3 DNA: TGTGCCAGCACCAGGACAGGGTCTTTAGATACGCAGTATTTT
CDR3 protein: CASTRTGSLDTQYF

J gene: TRBJ1-1
D gene: .
clone size: .
V gene: TRBV19
CDR3 DNA: TGTGCCAGTAGTATCATTGGGGGGGGCACTGAAGCTTTCTTT
CDR3 protein: CASSIIGGGTEAFF

J gene: TRBJ2-7
D gene: TRBD1
clone size: .
V gene: TRBV6-5
CDR3 DNA: TGTGCCAGCAGCCACCGGGACAGGGGTTTAAACGAGCAGTACTTC
CDR3 protein: CASSHRDRGLNEQYF

J gene: TRBJ2-5
D gene: .
clone size: .
V gene: TRBV6-1
CDR3 DNA: TGTGCCAGCAGTGATCGGGACTACCAAGAGACCCAGTACTTC
CDR3 protein: CASSDRDYQETQYF

J gene: TRBJ2-5
D gene: .
clone size: few
V gene: TRBV5-1
CDR3 DNA: TGCGCCAGCAGCTTGGACGGCAGGCCACAAGAGACCCAGTACTTC
CDR3 protein: CASSLDGRPQETQYF

J gene: TRBJ2-1
D gene: TRBD2
clone size: .
V gene: TRBV7-2
CDR3 DNA: TGTGCCAGCAGCTTGTCGACTAGCCCAGGTAATGAGCAGTTCTTC
CDR3 protein: CASSLSTSPGNEQFF

J gene: TRBJ2-7
D gene: .
clone size: .
V gene: TRBV2
CDR3 DNA: TGTGCCAGCGCTAGGGGAGGCGAGCAGTACTTC
CDR3 protein: CASARGGEQYF

J gene: TRBJ2-1
D gene: .
clone size: .
V gene: TRBV10-3
CDR3 DNA: TGTGCCATCACCCAACTCCCCACGGATGAGCAGTTCTTC
CDR3 protein: CAITQLPTDEQFF

J gene: TRBJ1-1
D gene: TRBD1
clone size: .
V gene: TRBV18
CDR3 DNA: TGTGCCAGCTCACCCGGGACAGCCACTGAAGCTTTCTTT
CDR3 protein: CASSPGTATEAFF

J gene: TRBJ1-2
D gene: .
clone size: .
V gene: TRBV7-3
CDR3 DNA: TGTGCCAGCAGCCCGGGGTCGATATTTAACTATGGCTACACCTTC
CDR3 protein: CASSPGSIFNYGYTF

J gene: TRBJ1-5
D gene: .
clone size: .
V gene: TRBV19
CDR3 DNA: TGTGCCAGTAGCGGTGGACAGTATAGCAATCAGCCCCAGCATTTT
CDR3 protein: CASSGGQYSNQPQHF

J gene: TRBJ2-7
D gene: .
clone size: .
V gene: TRBV4-1
CDR3 DNA: TGCGCCAGCAGCCAAGATAGGGGAGGCTACGAGCAGTACTTC
CDR3 protein: CASSQDRGGYEQYF

J gene: TRBJ1-1
D gene: TRBD1
clone size: .
V gene: TRBV5-5
CDR3 DNA: TGTGCCAGCAGCTTGGTGACAGGGATGAACACTGAAGCTTTCTTT
CDR3 protein: CASSLVTGMNTEAFF

J gene: TRBJ1-4
D gene: TRBD1
clone size: once
V gene: TRBV6-5
CDR3 DNA: TGTGCCAGCAGTCCGCGACAGGGGGCGAATGAAAAACTGTTTTTT
CDR3 protein: CASSPRQGANEKLFF

J gene: TRBJ1-2
D gene: TRBD1
clone size: .
V gene: TRBV4-3
CDR3 DNA: TGCGCCAGCAGCCAAGATTCGAGGTCAGGGGGCCCTACTGCCTTC
CDR3 protein: CASSQDSRSGGPTAF

J gene: TRBJ2-5
D gene: .
clone size: .
V gene: TRBV7-2
CDR3 DNA: TGTGCCAGCAGCTTAATGAAGACACAGTATGGGGAGACCCAGTACTTC
CDR3 protein: CASSLMKTQYGETQYF

J gene: TRBJ2-3
D gene: .
clone size: .
V gene: TRBV19
CDR3 DNA: TGTGCCAGTAGTATACTAGCGCCTACTTCGGAAGATACGCAGTATTTT
CDR3 protein: CASSILAPTSEDTQYF

J gene: TRBJ1-1
D gene: .
clone size: once
V gene: TRBV6-1
CDR3 DNA: TGTGCCAGCACATCAGGCGATATGAACACTGAAGCTTTCTTT
CDR3 protein: CASTSGDMNTEAFF

J gene: TRBJ1-3
D gene: .
clone size: few
V gene: TRBV7-2
CDR3 DNA: TGTGCCAGCAGCTTAATGGGACAATACTCTGGAAACACCATATATTTT
CDR3 protein: CASSLMGQYSGNTIYF

J gene: TRBJ1-4
D gene: .
clone size: .
V gene: TRBV5-5
CDR3 DNA: TGTGCCAGCAGCCGGGTCGGCAGCGATAATGAAAAACTGTTTTTT
CDR3 protein: CASSRVGSDNEKLFF

J gene: TRBJ2-7
D gene: TRBD1
clone size: .
V gene: TRBV18
CDR3 DNA: TGTGCCAGCTCTCCCCGGGACAGGAGCTCCTACGAGCAGTACTTC
CDR3 protein: CASSPRDRSSYEQYF

J gene: TRBJ1-6
D gene: .
clone size: .
V gene: TRBV19
CDR3 DNA: TGTGCCAGTCACGAGGGAGGTTCACCCCTCCACTTT
CDR3 protein: CASHEGGSPLHF

J gene: TRBJ1-2
D gene: .
clone size: .
V gene: TRBV6-6
CDR3 DNA: TGTGCCAGCAGTCAGGCCCACTACACCTTC
CDR3 protein: CASSQAHYTF

J gene: TRBJ1-5
D gene: TRBD1
clone size: .
V gene: TRBV7-2
CDR3 DNA: TGTGCCAGCAGCCAGACAGGGAATAGCAATCAGCCCCAGCATTTT
CDR3 protein: CASSQTGNSNQPQHF

J gene: TRBJ2-1
D gene: .
clone size: few
V gene: TRBV5-5
CDR3 DNA: TGTGCCAGCAGCTTGGCCCCTAGGAATGAGCAGTTCTTC
CDR3 protein: CASSLAPRNEQFF

J gene: TRBJ1-5
D gene: .
clone size: few
V gene: TRBV6-6
CDR3 DNA: TGTGCCAGCAGTTACACTATTACGGATCAGCCCCAGCATTTT
CDR3 protein: CASSYTITDQPQHF

J gene: TRBJ1-6
D gene: TRBD1
clone size: .
V gene: TRBV18
CDR3 DNA: TGTGCCAGCTCACCCTCGACAGGGAAGAATTCACCCCTCCACTTT
CDR3 protein: CASSPSTGKNSPLHF

J gene: TRBJ2-5
D gene: .
clone size: .
V gene: TRBV10-2
CDR3 DNA: TGCGCCAGCAGTCAGACAGATGGGGAGACCCAGTACTTC
CDR3 protein: CASSQTDGETQYF

J gene: TRBJ1-2
D gene: .
clone size: once
V gene: TRBV19
CDR3 DNA: TGTGCCAGTAGAATGACAGCAGCTAACTATGGCTACACCTTC
CDR3 protein: CASRMTAANYGYTF

J gene: TRBJ1-3
D gene: .
clone size: .
V gene: TRBV28
CDR3 DNA: TGTGCCAGCTGTTGTGGTGGGAGTGACTCTGGAAACACCATATATTTT
CDR3 protein: CASCCGGSDSGNTIYF

J gene: TRBJ2-5
D gene: .
clone size: .
V gene: TRBV19
CDR3 DNA: TGTGCCAGTAGTATCACGCGGGGAGAGACCCAGTACTTC
CDR3 protein: CASSITRGETQYF

J gene: TRBJ1-2
D gene: TRBD1
clone size: .
V gene: TRBV6-1
CDR3 DNA: TGTGCCAGCAGTGAACCGGGACAGGGGGAAGGCTACACCTTC
CDR3 protein: CASSEPGQGEGYTF

J gene: TRBJ1-2
D gene: .
clone size: .
V gene: TRBV10-2
CDR3 DNA: TGCGCCAGCAGTGGGGAAGGGGGTCGGAAGGGCTATGGCTACACCTTC
CDR3 protein: CASSGEGGRKGYGYTF

J gene: TRBJ1-2
D gene: .
clone size: once
V gene: TRBV6-1
CDR3 DNA: TGTGCCAGCAGTGACGGGCAGGGGTATGGCTACACCTTC
CDR3 protein: CASSDGQGYGYTF

J gene: TRBJ2-7
D gene: .
clone size: .
V gene: TRBV6-5
CDR3 DNA: TGTGCCAGCGCTTCAGGACAGAGCTCCTACGAGCAGTACTTC
CDR3 protein: CASASGQSSYEQYF

J gene: TRBJ1-2
D gene: .
clone size: few
V gene: TRBV6-1
CDR3 DNA: TGTGCCAGCAGTCTAAATGGCTACACCTTC
CDR3 protein: CASSLNGYTF

J gene: TRBJ2-1
D gene: TRBD1
clone size: .
V gene: TRBV11-3
CDR3 DNA: TGTGCCAGCAGCATGAACAGGGGACCGAGGGATGAGCAGTTCTTC
CDR3 protein: CASSMNRGPRDEQFF

J gene: TRBJ2-1
D gene: TRBD2
clone size: .
V gene: TRBV2
CDR3 DNA: TGTGCCAGCAGCAGTAGCGGGGGGGCTTGGTACAATGAGCAGTTCTTC
CDR3 protein: CASSSSGGAWYNEQFF

J gene: TRBJ1-1
D gene: .
clone size: .
V gene: TRBV7-9
CDR3 DNA: TGTGCCAGCAGCTTAGCCGGGACACAGAACACTGAAGCTTTCTTT
CDR3 protein: CASSLAGTQNTEAFF

J gene: TRBJ1-2
D gene: TRBD1
clone size: .
V gene: TRBV7-8
CDR3 DNA: TGTGCCAGCAGCGCGAGAAGGGACAGCCTCAACTATGGCTACACCTTC
CDR3 protein: CASSARRDSLNYGYTF

J gene: TRBJ2-3
D gene: TRBD2
clone size: .
V gene: TRBV30
CDR3 DNA: TGTGCCTGGAGTGTAGTAGCGGGGGGGCCAGATACGCAGTATTTT
CDR3 protein: CAWSVVAGGPDTQYF

J gene: TRBJ1-1
D gene: .
clone size: .
V gene: TRBV6-1
CDR3 DNA: TGTGCCAGCAGTGAAGGCGTTTCGCGGGCCACTGAAGCTTTCTTT
CDR3 protein: CASSEGVSRATEAFF

J gene: TRBJ2-3
D gene: .
clone size: .
V gene: TRBV27
CDR3 DNA: TGTGCCAGCAGTCCTTCCTTTAGCACAGATACGCAGTATTTT
CDR3 protein: CASSPSFSTDTQYF

J gene: TRBJ2-6
D gene: TRBD2
clone size: .
V gene: TRBV9
CDR3 DNA: TGTGCCAGCAGCCCAAGGACTAGCGGGGGGGGCTCTGGGGCCAACGTCCTGACTTTC
CDR3 protein: CASSPRTSGGGSGANVLTF

J gene: TRBJ1-4
D gene: TRBD1
clone size: .
V gene: TRBV5-1
CDR3 DNA: TGCGCCAGCAGCTTCGGGACAGATTTTGCAACTAATGAAAAACTGTTTTTT
CDR3 protein: CASSFGTDFATNEKLFF

J gene: TRBJ2-1
D gene: TRBD1
clone size: .
V gene: TRBV6-1
CDR3 DNA: TGTGCCAGCAGCTCGGACAGGGTGGCGTTCAATGAGCAGTTCTTC
CDR3 protein: CASSSDRVAFNEQFF